What follows are 13 T cell receptor beta chains derived from one specimen sequenced in a study of neurological immune-mediated disorders. TCRdb used MiXCR to reprocess the 5' RACE reads, holding one entry per CDR3 protein. The data show about 65,000 distinct CDR3 sequences, around 4% seen once. The sequenced sample consisted of PBMCs. The receptor source for this set is a man aged 45-65 years with multiple sclerosis.

This clonotype was counted only a few times. The chain links TRBV14 to TRBJ1-2, with D maybe TRBD1 (5 bases). Germline V gene lookup returns CDR1 SGHDN and CDR2 FVKESK. This CDR3 has 15 residues. The ends were cut back, 1 base at V and 6 bases at J, with 15 bases in the middle. CDR3 amino acids: CASSQAGTGRNGYTF. The CDR3 coding sequence is TGTGCCAGCAGCCAAGCCGGAACAGGCCGTAATGGCTACACCTTC. The variable domain in full, with the rest retrieved from reference TRBV14 and TRBJ1-2, is EAGVTQFPSHSVIEKGQTVTLRCDPISGHDNLYWYRRVMGKEIKFLLHFVKESKQDESGMPNNRFLAERTGGTYSTLKVQPAELEDSGVYFCASSQAGTGRNGYTFGSGTRLTVV.

V gene TRBV14 combines with J gene TRBJ2-5; 9 bases are a match to TRBD1. Trimming took 5 bases from V and 7 from J; bases not matched to a gene: 5. The CDR3 spans 13 residues. Germline CDR1 and CDR2: SGHDN and FVKESK. The CDR3 sequence: CASSRTGGWTQYF. CDR3 DNA: TGTGCCAGCAGCAGAACAGGGGGCTGGACCCAGTACTTC.

Concerning this clonotype itself: The junction departs from the called germline gene at one end, perhaps through a read error. The chain recombines TRBV10-3 with TRBJ1-6, with 10 positions matching TRBD1. Germline lookup yields CDR1 ENHRY and CDR2 SYGVKD. CDR3 length equals 15 residues. CDR3: CAIRATGGENSPLNF. The CDR3 nucleotides are TGTGCCATCAGGGCGACAGGGGGCGAGAATTCACCCCTCAACTTT.

This clonotype was seen ten or more times. This chain connects TRBV3-1 to TRBJ2-2, with D possibly being TRBD1 (6 bases). The CDR3 contains 15 residues. Per the germline V gene, CDR1 is LGHDT and CDR2 is YNNKEL (reference sequence). V lost 3 bases, J lost 2 bases, and 10 bases lay in between. This chain's CDR3 is CASSQGRGNTGELFF. DNA for the CDR3: TGTGCCAGCAGCCAGGGCAGGGGAAACACCGGGGAGCTGTTTTTT.

In its sample, this clonotype was seen many times. V usage is TRBV20-1 and J usage is TRBJ1-5; TRBD1 is a possible D gene (5 bases). Germline V lookup: CDR1 DFQATT, CDR2 SNEGSKA (reference sequence). This CDR3 comprises 15 residues. V shed 7 bases and J shed 0 bases, with 16 bases lying between them. CDR3 amino acids: CSVKPGRVSNQPQHF. The CDR3 DNA reads as TGCAGTGTCAAACCGGGGCGAGTTAGCAATCAGCCCCAGCATTTT.

This clonotype was observed many times. The rearrangement links TRBV4-1 to TRBJ1-2; weak D call: TRBD1 (5 bases). The V gene's germline CDR1 is MGHRA and CDR2 YSYEKL. This CDR3 comprises 17 residues. Trimming stripped 1 base from V and 6 bases from J, with 21 bases between. CDR3 in DNA: TGCGCCAGCAGCCAAGGGATAGCTCGACGGCGAGGGGATGGCTACACCTTC. Its translation is CASSQGIARRRGDGYTF.

This clonotype was observed many times. The chain joins TRBV29-1 to TRBJ1-4; TRBD1 aligns across 7 bases. Germline assignment: CDR1 SQVTM and CDR2 ANQGSEA. J gave up 4 bases and V 7 bases, and 9 bases lay outside the gene matches. The CDR3 length is 14 residues. CDR3 in DNA: TGCAGCGCCACCGGGACAGACAGTAATGAAAAACTGTTTTTT. Its protein product is CSATGTDSNEKLFF.

In this sample, this clonotype turned up many times. The genes are TRBV6-2 or TRBV6-3 and TRBJ1-6; D is possibly TRBD1 (5 bases). Germline CDR1 MNHEY, CDR2 SVGEGT. CDR3 length: 15 residues. Deletions cut 2 bases from V and 5 bases from J, with 10 bases between. For the CDR3, the DNA is TGTGCCAGCAGTTACACGGGGGTTGATAATTCACCCCTCCACTTT. Encoded protein: CASSYTGVDNSPLHF.

There are a few counts of this clonotype. The junction and the germline gene differ at one end; a read error may be behind it. This chain joins TRBV20-1 and TRBJ1-6; weak D call: TRBD1 (5 bases). Per the germline V gene, CDR1 is DFQATT and CDR2 is SNEGSKA (reference sequence). The CDR3 is made up of 12 amino acids. The CDR3 DNA reads as TGCAGTGCTAGAGTCGACAGTCCACCCCTCAACTTT. It yields the protein CSARVDSPPLNF.

The rearrangement joins TRBV7-2 to TRBJ1-2, with 9 bases that match TRBD1. Germline loops: CDR1 SGHTA, CDR2 FQGNSA. The J segment lost 5 bases and the V segment lost 5 bases, leaving 6 bases of the junction unmatched. The CDR3 spans 14 residues. The CDR3 DNA reads as TGTGCCAGCAGCAACGACAGGGGGATGTATGGCTACACCTTC. Residues: CASSNDRGMYGYTF.

This clonotype has a count of ten or more. The chain combines TRBV5-1 with TRBJ1-1; possible D gene TRBD1, 6 bases. CDR1 is SGHRS, CDR2 YFSETQ, per germline. V was pared by 5 bases and J by 4 bases, with 15 bases between. This CDR3 spans 14 amino acids. CDR3: CASSRQGLSTEAFF. The CDR3 DNA is TGCGCCAGCAGTAGGCAGGGGCTAAGCACTGAAGCTTTCTTT. Together with reference TRBV5-1 and TRBJ1-1, the CDR3 gives the full variable domain: KAGVTQTPRYLIKTRGQQVTLSCSPISGHRSVSWYQQTPGQGLQFLFEYFSETQRNKGNFPGRFSGRQFSNSRSEMNVSTLELGDSALYLCASSRQGLSTEAFFGQGTRLTVV.

There are many counts of this clonotype. V and J are TRBV20-1 and TRBJ1-5; D possibly corresponds to TRBD1 (5 bases). Per the germline V gene, CDR1 is DFQATT and CDR2 is SNEGSKA (reference sequence). The V end was cut by 3 bases, the J end by 2 bases, with 11 bases between. The CDR3 loop spans 14 amino acids. The CDR3 coding sequence is TGCAGTGCTAGGACGCAGGGCGGCAATCAGCCCCAGCATTTT. Translated, it gives CSARTQGGNQPQHF.

To note about this clonotype: The junction departs from germline at one end; a sequencing error may be responsible. This chain connects TRBV12-3 or TRBV12-4 to TRBJ1-6; TRBD1 is a possible D gene (6 bases). The CDR3 spans 13 residues. The CDR3 spells CASRSEGGSPLNF. Here the CDR3 DNA reads TGTGCCAGCAGATCCGAGGGGGGTTCACCCCTCAACTTT.